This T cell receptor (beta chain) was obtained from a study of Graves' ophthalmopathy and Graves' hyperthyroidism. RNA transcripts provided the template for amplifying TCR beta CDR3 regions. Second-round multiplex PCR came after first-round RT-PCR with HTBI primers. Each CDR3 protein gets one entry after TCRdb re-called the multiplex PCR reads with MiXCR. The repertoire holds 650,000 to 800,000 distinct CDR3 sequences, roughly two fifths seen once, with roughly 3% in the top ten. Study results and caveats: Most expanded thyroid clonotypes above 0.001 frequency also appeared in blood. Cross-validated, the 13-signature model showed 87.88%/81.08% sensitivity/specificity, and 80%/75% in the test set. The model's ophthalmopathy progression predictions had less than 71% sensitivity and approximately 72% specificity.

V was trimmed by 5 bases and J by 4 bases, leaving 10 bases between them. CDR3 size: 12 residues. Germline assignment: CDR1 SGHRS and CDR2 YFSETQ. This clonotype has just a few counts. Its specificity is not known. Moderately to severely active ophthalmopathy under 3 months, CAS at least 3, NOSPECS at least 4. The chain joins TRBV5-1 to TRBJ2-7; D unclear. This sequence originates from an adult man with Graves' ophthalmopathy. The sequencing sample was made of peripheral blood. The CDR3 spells CASSRPHYEQYF. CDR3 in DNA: TGCGCCAGCAGTCGTCCTCATTACGAGCAGTACTTC.